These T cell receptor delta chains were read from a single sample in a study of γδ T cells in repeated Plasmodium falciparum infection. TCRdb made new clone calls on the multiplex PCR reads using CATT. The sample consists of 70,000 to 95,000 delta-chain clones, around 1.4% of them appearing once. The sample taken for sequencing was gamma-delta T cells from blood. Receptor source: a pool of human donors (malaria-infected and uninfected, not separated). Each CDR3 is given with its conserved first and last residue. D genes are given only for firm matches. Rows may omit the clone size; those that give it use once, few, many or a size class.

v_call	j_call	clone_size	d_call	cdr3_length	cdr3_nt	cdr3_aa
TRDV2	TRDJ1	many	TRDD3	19	TGTGCCTGTGACACCGTCTCTGGGGGATACAAAAGTGACAACGATAAACTCATCTTT	CACDTVSGGYKSDNDKLIF
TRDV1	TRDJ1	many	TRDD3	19	TGTGCTCTTGGGGAACTCTCATACCTGGGGGGACGTAACACCGATAAACTCATCTTT	CALGELSYLGGRNTDKLIF
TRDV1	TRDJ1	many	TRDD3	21	TGTGCTCTTGGGCGCGCTCTTTCCTTTCTTCCTCCTGGGGGATACGCCGATAAACTCATCTTT	CALGRALSFLPPGGYADKLIF
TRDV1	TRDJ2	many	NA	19	TGTGCTCTTGGGGATTACTACCACGAGGATCGAAGGGGGACAGCACAACTCTTCTTT	CALGDYYHEDRRGTAQLFF
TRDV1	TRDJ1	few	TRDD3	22	TGTGCTCTTGGGGAACTAGGCGTCTGCCCGGTACTGGGGGGGAACTACACCGATAAACTCATCTTT	CALGELGVCPVLGGNYTDKLIF
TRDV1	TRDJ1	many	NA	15	TGTGCTCTTGGGCCCTCGGGGAAGTGGACCGATAAACTCATCTTT	CALGPSGKWTDKLIF
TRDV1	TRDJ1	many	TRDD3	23	TGTGCTCTTGGGGAACCAAATACTCCCGGCAATTACTGGGGGATACGGCATGCCGATAAACTCATCTTT	CALGEPNTPGNYWGIRHADKLIF
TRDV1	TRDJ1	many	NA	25	TGTGCTCTTGGGGAACCCCGGAAACCCTACCCTTTACTCCGTGCCACCATTAGGAACACCGATAAACTCATCTTT	CALGEPRKPYPLLRATIRNTDKLIF
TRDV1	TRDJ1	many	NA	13	TGTGCTCTTGGGGAACGTTGTACCGATAAACTCATCTTT	CALGERCTDKLIF
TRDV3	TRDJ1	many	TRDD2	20	TGTGCCTTTGGGTCTTCCTACGCTCTTTGGTGGGTTCTTTACACCGATAAACTCATCTTT	CAFGSSYALWWVLYTDKLIF
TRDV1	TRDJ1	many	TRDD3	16	TGTGCTCTTGGGTCTTTTCGGGGGATACGAACCGATAAACTCATCTTT	CALGSFRGIRTDKLIF
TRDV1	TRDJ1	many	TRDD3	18	TGTGCTCTTGGGGAACTAGGGGGATTTCCCTTAGTCCCCGATAAACTCATCTTT	CALGELGGFPLVPDKLIF
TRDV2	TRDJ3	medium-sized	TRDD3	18	TGTGCCTGTGACCAACTGGGGGATATGACCTGGGACACCCGACAGATGTTTTTC	CACDQLGDMTWDTRQMFF
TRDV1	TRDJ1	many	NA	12	TGTGCTCTTGGGGAACTTAGGCATAAACTCATCTTT	CALGELRHKLIF
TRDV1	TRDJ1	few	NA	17	TGTGCTCTTGGGAAATCCCCTCTCTCCTCGTACACCGATAAACTCATCTTT	CALGKSPLSSYTDKLIF
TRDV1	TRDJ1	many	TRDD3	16	TGTGCTCTTGGGGGCCTCAACTGGGGGAAATCCGATAAACTCATCTTT	CALGGLNWGKSDKLIF
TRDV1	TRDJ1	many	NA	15	TGTGCTCTTGGGGTAAAGGAGCTATTAACCGATAAACTCATCTTT	CALGVKELLTDKLIF
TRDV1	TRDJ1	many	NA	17	TGTGCTCTTGGGAATCTACGGGTAGACTCAATTGGGGCTAAACTCATCTTT	CALGNLRVDSIGAKLIF
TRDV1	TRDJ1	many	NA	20	TGTGCTCTTGGGGCAGTAGGCCTTCCTACTCTGGGGGAACCGGCGGAGGAACTCATCTTT	CALGAVGLPTLGEPAEELIF
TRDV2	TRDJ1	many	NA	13	TGTGCCTGTGACCGGCTGGGGAACGATAAACTCATCTTT	CACDRLGNDKLIF
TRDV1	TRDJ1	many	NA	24	TGTGCTCTTGGGGAGGGAGGAACTTCCTACAGTAGATGTACTGGGGGTCCCCACACCGATAAACTCATCTTT	CALGEGGTSYSRCTGGPHTDKLIF
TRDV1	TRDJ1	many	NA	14	TGTGCTCTTGGGGAAACGTCGGTTCGGGATAAACTCATCTTT	CALGETSVRDKLIF
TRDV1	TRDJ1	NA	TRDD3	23	TGTGCTCTTGGGGAACTGCCGACCCTTCCTCCGTACTGGGGGATACGGGACACCGATAAACTCATCTTT	CALGELPTLPPYWGIRDTDKLIF
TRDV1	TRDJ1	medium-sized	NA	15	TGTGCTCTTGGGGAAGTTTACGTCCTGCCCCACAAACTCATCTTT	CALGEVYVLPHKLIF
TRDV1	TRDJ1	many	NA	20	TGTGCTCTTGGGGAAGTCTCCTACCAAACACTGGGAGACTACACCGATAAACTCATCTTT	CALGEVSYQTLGDYTDKLIF
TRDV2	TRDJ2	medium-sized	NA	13	TGTGCCTGTGATGTACGCGAAACAGCACAACTCTTCTTT	CACDVRETAQLFF
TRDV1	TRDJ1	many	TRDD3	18	TGTGCTCTTGGGAGCTGGGGCTGGGGGGCTCCCTACACCGATAAACTCATCTTT	CALGSWGWGAPYTDKLIF
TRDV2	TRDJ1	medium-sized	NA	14	TGTGCCTGTGACACCGGGAGCGGCACCGATAAACTCATCTTT	CACDTGSGTDKLIF
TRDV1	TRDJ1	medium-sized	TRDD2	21	TGTGCTCTTGGGGAACCTATTCCTACCCAGCGGGATGAAGGTCCCACCGATAAACTCATCTTT	CALGEPIPTQRDEGPTDKLIF
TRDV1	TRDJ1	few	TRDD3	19	TGTGCTCTTGGGGTAGGCCTGCCCGTACTGGGGCGGTACACCGATAAACTCATCTTT	CALGVGLPVLGRYTDKLIF
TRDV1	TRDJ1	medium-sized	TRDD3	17	TGTGCTCTTGGGGAATACAGCCTGGGATACTACCGGGATAAACTCATCTTT	CALGEYSLGYYRDKLIF
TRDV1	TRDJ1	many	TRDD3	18	TGTGCTCTTGGGAATCCTACCTACTGGGGGACCCACACCGATAAACTCATCTTT	CALGNPTYWGTHTDKLIF
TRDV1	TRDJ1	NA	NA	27	TGTGCTCTTGGGGAACCCATAACCTCCTTCTTACGAACCGCTACTGGGAGATACCCGTCGTACGCCGATAAACTCATCTTT	CALGEPITSFLRTATGRYPSYADKLIF
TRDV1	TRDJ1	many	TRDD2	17	TGTGCTCTTTCCGCCTTCCTACGATGCTGGGGCCGGGATAAACTCATCTTT	CALSAFLRCWGRDKLIF
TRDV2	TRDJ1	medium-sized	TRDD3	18	TGTGCCTGTGACCGGCTCAGTACTGGGGGCTCCATAAGGGATAAACTCATCTTT	CACDRLSTGGSIRDKLIF
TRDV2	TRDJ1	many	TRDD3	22	TGTGCCTGTGACATCCTGAGGAATCCTACGGGTTTGGGGGATACCCCTGGCGATAAACTCATCTTT	CACDILRNPTGLGDTPGDKLIF
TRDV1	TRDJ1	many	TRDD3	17	TGTGCTCTTGGGAACTCGTGCTGGGGGTTCTACACCGATAAACTCATCTTT	CALGNSCWGFYTDKLIF
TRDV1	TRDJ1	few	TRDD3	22	TGTGCTCCTGGGGAGAGTGCTCCTAGTGGACTGGGGGACACACCCAACACCGGTAAACTCATCTTT	CAPGESAPSGLGDTPNTGKLIF
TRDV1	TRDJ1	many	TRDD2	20	TGTGCTCTTGGGGAACCCCTTCCTACGTTCCTGGGCCAGTTGACCGATAAACTCATCTTT	CALGEPLPTFLGQLTDKLIF
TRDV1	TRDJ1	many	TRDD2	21	TGTGCTCTTGGGGCCGGGGCCTTCCTTTTGGCCGGGGGTGTCAACCCCGATAAACTCATCTTT	CALGAGAFLLAGGVNPDKLIF
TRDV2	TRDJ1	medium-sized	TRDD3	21	TGTGCCTGTGACGACGCATTCTATACTGGGGGATACAGCCCCTCGTCTCCTAAACTCATCTTT	CACDDAFYTGGYSPSSPKLIF
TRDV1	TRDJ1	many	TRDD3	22	TGTGCTCTTGGGGAACTCCCCCCTAGTACCTCTGGGGGATCCCGCCACCCCGATAAACTCATCTTT	CALGELPPSTSGGSRHPDKLIF
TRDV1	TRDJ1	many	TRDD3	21	TGCGCTCTTGGGGAACGGGGGGTACTGGGGGATGTTTCCTCGAGGGAGAGAAAACTCATCTTT	CALGERGVLGDVSSRERKLIF
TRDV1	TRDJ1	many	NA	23	TGTGCTCTTGGGGAACTAACCCTACACGGTTTATGGTGGGGACCCCCTGACACCGATAAACTCATCTTT	CALGELTLHGLWWGPPDTDKLIF
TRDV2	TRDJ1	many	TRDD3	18	TGTGCCTGCCAAACACCGACTTCCTTTACTGGGGGATACAAGAAACTCATCTTT	CACQTPTSFTGGYKKLIF
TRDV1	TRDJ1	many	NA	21	TGTGCTCTTGACAGGCCTTCCCAGTCTTTTGGGGGACCGACGTACACCGATAAACTCATCTTT	CALDRPSQSFGGPTYTDKLIF